This TCR beta chain was recovered during a study of T cell repertoires in cytomegalovirus infection. As for the study in general: It was the public TCR beta signatures that indicated both CMV infection and matching HLA type. The study's findings and limits: HLA-C-restricted CMV clonotypes gave the most frequent clonotype in two of eight donors. Summed frequency of public TCR beta families distinguished CMV carriers with the relevant HLA.

As to this clonotype: Its antigen is unidentified.

The CDR3 length is 17 residues. Germline V gives CDR1 MNHNS, CDR2 SASEGT. Trimming at V came to 7 bases and at J to 4 bases, leaving 13 bases not matched to a gene. TCRdb fed the reads into MiXCR, producing one record per CDR3 protein. Among 510,000 or so distinct CDR3 sequences listed, less than 30% were seen once. The material sequenced was PBMCs. This sequence was found in a human donor in good health (CMV status not recorded). Some clones in this sample may be carry-over from other donors' samples. This sequence joins TRBV6-1 and TRBJ2-6; 7 bases line up with TRBD1. CDR3 amino acids: CASTPGTVLQGANVLTF. CDR3 DNA sequence: TGTGCCAGCACCCCCGGGACAGTGCTTCAAGGGGCCAACGTCCTGACTTTC.